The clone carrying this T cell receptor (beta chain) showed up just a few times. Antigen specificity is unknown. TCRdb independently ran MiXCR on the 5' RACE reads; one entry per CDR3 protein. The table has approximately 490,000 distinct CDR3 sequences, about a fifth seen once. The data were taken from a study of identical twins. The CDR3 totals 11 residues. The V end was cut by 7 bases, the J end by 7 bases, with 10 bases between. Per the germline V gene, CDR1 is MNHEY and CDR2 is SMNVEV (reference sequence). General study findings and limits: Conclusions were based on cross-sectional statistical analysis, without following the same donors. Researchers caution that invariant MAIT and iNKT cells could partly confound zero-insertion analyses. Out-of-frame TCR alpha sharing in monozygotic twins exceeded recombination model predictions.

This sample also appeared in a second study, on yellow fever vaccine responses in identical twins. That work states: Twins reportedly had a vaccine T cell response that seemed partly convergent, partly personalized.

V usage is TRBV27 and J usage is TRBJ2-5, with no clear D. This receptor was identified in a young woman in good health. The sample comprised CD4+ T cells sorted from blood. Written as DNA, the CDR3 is TGTGCCAGCACTAACCTTGGGACCCAGTACTTC. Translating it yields CASTNLGTQYF.